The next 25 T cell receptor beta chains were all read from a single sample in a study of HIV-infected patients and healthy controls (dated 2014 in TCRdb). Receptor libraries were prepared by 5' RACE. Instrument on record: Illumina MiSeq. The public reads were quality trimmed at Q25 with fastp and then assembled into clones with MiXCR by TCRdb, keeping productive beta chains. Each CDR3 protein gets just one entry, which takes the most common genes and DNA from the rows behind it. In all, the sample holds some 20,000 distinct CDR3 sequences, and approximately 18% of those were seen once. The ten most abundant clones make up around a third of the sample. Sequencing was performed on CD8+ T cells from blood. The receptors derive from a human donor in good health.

DNA of the CDR3: TGTGCCAGCAGTTTATACAGGGTTGCTAATGAAAAACTGTTTTTT. Its translation: CASSLYRVANEKLFF. The chain employs TRBV27 and TRBJ1-4; the D gene is possibly TRBD1 (6 bases). The V gene's germline CDR1 is MNHEY and CDR2 SMNVEV (reference sequence). Trimming cost V 1 base and J 3 bases, with 9 bases left between them. This CDR3 is built from 15 residues.

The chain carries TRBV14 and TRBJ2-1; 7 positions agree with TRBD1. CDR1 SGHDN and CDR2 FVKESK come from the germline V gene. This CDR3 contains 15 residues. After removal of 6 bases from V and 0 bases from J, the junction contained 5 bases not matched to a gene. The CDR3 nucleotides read TGTGCCAGCAGTCTGACAGGGATCTCCTACAATGAGCAGTTCTTC. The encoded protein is CASSLTGISYNEQFF. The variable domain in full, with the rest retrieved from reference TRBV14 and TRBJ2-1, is EAGVTQFPSHSVIEKGQTVTLRCDPISGHDNLYWYRRVMGKEIKFLLHFVKESKQDESGMPNNRFLAERTGGTYSTLKVQPAELEDSGVYFCASSLTGISYNEQFFGPGTRLTVL.

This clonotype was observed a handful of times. The CDR3 nucleotides read TGTGCCAGCACTTCCGGCGTGGGACTAGCGGGATACAATGAGCAGTTCTTC. Translating it yields CASTSGVGLAGYNEQFF. The J gene is TRBJ2-1, the V gene TRBV11-2, with TRBD2 matching 13 bases. Germline CDR1 SGHAT, CDR2 FQNNGV. The CDR3 length is 17 residues. V shed 7 bases, J shed 4 bases, and the junction held 10 bases outside the gene matches.

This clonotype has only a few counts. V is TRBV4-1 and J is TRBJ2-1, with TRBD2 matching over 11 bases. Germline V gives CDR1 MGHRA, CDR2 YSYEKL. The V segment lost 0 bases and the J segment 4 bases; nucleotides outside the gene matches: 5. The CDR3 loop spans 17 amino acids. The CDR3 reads CASSQDPLAGGYNEQFF. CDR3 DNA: TGCGCCAGCAGCCAAGACCCTCTAGCGGGGGGATACAATGAGCAGTTCTTC.

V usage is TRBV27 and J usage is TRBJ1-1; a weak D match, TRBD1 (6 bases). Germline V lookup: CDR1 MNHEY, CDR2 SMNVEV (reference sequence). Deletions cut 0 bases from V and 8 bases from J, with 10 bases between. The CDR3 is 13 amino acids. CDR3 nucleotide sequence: TGTGCCAGCAGTTTATCAGCAGGGGTAGAAGCTTTCTTT. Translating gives CASSLSAGVEAFF.

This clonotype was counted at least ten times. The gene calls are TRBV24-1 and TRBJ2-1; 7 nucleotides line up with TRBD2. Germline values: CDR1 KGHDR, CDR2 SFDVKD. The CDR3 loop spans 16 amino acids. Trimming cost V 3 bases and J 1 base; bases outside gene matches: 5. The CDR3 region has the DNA TGTGCCACCAGTGATCTGAGCGGGATGTCCTACAATGAGCAGTTCTTC. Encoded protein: CATSDLSGMSYNEQFF.

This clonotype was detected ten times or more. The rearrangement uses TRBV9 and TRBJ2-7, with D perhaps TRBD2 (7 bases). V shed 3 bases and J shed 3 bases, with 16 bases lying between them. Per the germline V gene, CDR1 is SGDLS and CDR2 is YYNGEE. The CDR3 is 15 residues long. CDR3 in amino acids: CASSAGGAADYEQYF. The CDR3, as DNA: TGTGCCAGCAGCGCTGGGGGGGCAGCAGACTACGAGCAGTACTTC. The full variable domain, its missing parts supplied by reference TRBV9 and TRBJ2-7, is DSGVTQTPKHLITATGQRVTLRCSPRSGDLSVYWYQQSLDQGLQFLIQYYNGEERAKGNILERFSAQQFPDLHSELNLSSLELGDSALYFCASSAGGAADYEQYFGPGTRLTVT.

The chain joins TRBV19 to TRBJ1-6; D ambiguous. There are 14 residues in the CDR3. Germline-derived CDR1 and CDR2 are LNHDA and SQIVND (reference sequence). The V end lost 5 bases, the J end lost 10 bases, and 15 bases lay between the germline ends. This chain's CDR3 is CASSPGKELSPLHF. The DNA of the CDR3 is TGTGCCAGTAGTCCGGGGAAAGAATTGTCACCCCTCCACTTT. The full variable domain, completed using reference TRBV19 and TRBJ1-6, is DGGITQSPKYLFRKEGQNVTLSCEQNLNHDAMYWYRQDPGQGLRLIYYSQIVNDFQKGDIAEGYSVSREKKESFPLTVTSAQKNPTAFYLCASSPGKELSPLHFGNGTRLTVT.

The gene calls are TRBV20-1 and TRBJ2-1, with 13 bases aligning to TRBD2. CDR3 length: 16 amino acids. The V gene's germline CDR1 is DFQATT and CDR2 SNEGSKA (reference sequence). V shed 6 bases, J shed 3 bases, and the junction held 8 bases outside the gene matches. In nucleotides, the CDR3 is TGCAGTGCCCGGACTAGCGGGAGTCGGTACTACAATGAGCAGTTCTTC. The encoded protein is CSARTSGSRYYNEQFF.

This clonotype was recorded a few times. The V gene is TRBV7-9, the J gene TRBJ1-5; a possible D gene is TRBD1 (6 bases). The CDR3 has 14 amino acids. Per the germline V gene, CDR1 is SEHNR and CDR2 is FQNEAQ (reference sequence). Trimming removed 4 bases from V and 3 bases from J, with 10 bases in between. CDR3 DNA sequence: TGTGCCAGCAGCTCAGGGGAGACCAATCAGCCCCAGCATTTT. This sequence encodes CASSSGETNQPQHF.

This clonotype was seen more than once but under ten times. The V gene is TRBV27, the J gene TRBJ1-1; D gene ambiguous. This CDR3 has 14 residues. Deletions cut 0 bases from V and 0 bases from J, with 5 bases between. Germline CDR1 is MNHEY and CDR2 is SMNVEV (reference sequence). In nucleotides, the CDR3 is TGTGCCAGCAGTTTATCGAGGGTGAACACTGAAGCTTTCTTT. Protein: CASSLSRVNTEAFF.

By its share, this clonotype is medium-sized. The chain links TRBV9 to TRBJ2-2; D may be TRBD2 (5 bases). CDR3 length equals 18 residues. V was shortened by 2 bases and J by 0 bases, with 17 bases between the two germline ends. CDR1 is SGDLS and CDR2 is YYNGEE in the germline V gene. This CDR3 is CASSVGDGDNPNTGELFF. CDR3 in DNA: TGTGCCAGCAGCGTGGGAGACGGAGATAACCCGAACACCGGGGAGCTGTTTTTT.

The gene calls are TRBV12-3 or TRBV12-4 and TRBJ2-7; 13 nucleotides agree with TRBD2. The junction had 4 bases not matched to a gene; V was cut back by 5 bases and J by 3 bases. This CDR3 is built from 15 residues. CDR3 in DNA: TGTGCCAGCAGTACTGGGACTAGCGGGAACTACGAGCAGTACTTC. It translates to CASSTGTSGNYEQYF.

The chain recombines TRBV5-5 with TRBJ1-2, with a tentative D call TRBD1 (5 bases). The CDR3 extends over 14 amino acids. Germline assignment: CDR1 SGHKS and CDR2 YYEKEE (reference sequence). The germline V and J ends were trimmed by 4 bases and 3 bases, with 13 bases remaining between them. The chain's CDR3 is CASSMRGFDYGYTF. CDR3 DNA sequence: TGTGCCAGCAGCATGAGGGGTTTCGACTATGGCTACACCTTC. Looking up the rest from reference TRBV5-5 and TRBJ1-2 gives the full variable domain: DAGVTQSPTHLIKTRGQQVTLRCSPISGHKSVSWYQQVLGQGPQFIFQYYEKEERGRGNFPDRFSARQFPNYSSELNVNALLLGDSALYLCASSMRGFDYGYTFGSGTRLTVV.

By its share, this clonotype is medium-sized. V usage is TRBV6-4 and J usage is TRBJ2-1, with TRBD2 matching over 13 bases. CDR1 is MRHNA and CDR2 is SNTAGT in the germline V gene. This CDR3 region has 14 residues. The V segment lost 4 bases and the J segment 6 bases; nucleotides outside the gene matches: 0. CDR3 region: CASSGTSGSNEQFF. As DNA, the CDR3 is TGTGCCAGCAGTGGGACTAGCGGGAGCAATGAGCAGTTCTTC.

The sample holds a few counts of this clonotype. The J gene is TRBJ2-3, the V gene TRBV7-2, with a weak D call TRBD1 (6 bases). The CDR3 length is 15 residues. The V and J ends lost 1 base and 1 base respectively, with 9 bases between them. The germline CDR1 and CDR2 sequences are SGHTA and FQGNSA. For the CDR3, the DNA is TGTGCCAGCAGCTTAGTGGGGGCCCGCACAGATACGCAGTATTTT. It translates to CASSLVGARTDTQYF.

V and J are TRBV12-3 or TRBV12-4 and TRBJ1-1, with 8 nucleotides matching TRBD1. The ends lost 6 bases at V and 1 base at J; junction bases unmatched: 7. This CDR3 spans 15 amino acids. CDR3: CASSPTGEGNTEAFF. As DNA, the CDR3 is TGTGCCAGCAGCCCGACAGGGGAGGGGAACACTGAAGCTTTCTTT.

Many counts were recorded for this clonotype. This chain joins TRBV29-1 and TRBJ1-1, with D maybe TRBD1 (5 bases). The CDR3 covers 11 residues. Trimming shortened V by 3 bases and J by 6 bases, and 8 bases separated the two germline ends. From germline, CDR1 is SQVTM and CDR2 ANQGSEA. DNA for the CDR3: TGCAGCGTTGATTGGGGCGCTGAAGCTTTCTTT. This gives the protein CSVDWGAEAFF.

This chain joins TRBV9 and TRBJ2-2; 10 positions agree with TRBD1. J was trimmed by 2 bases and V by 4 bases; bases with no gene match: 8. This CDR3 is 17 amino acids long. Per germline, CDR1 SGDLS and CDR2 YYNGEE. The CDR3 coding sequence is TGTGCCAGCAGCTCACCCAGGGACAGGGGCAACACCGGGGAGCTGTTTTTT. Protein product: CASSSPRDRGNTGELFF.

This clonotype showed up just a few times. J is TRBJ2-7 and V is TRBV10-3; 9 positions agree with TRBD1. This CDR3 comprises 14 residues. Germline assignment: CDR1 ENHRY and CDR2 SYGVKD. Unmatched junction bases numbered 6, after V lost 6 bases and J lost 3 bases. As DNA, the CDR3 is TGTGCCATCAGGCGGACAGGGGACTACTACGAGCAGTACTTC. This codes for CAIRRTGDYYEQYF.

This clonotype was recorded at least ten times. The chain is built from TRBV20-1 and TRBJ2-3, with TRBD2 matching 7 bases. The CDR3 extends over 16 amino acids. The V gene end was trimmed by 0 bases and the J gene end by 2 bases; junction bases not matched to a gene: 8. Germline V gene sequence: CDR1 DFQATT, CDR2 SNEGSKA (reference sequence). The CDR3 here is CSARDDLAEITDTQYF. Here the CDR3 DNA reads TGCAGTGCTAGAGATGACCTAGCGGAGATCACAGATACGCAGTATTTT.

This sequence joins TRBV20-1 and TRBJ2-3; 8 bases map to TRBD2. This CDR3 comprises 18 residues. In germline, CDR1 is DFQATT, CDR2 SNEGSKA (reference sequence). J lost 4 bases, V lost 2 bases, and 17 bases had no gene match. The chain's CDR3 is CSARPQGIAGFPPDTQYF. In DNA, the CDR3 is TGCAGTGCTAGACCACAAGGGATAGCGGGATTCCCCCCAGATACGCAGTATTTT.

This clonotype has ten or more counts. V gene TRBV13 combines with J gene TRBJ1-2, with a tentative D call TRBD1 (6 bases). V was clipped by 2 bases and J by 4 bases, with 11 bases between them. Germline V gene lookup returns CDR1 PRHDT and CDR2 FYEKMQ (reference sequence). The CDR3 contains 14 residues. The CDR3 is CASSLRQVGYGYTF. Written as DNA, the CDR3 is TGTGCCAGCAGCTTAAGACAGGTCGGCTATGGCTACACCTTC.

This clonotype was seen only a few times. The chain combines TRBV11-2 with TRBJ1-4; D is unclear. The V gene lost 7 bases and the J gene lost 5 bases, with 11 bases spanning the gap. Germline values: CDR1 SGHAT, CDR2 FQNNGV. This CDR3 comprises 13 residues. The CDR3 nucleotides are TGTGCCAGCACCGGCCGGCTCAATGAAAAACTGTTTTTT. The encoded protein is CASTGRLNEKLFF. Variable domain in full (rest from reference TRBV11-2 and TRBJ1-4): EAGVAQSPRYKIIEKRQSVAFWCNPISGHATLYWYQQILGQGPKLLIQFQNNGVVDDSQLPKDRFSAERLKGVDSTLKIQPAKLEDSAVYLCASTGRLNEKLFFGSGTQLSVL.

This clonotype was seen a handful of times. In DNA form, the CDR3 reads TGTGCCATCAGTGAGATGGAGTATACTAGCGGGAGTGATACGCAGTATTTT. This codes for CAISEMEYTSGSDTQYF. The chain recombines TRBV10-3 with TRBJ2-3, with TRBD2 matching 11 bases. Trimming at V came to 2 bases and at J to 6 bases, leaving 10 bases not matched to a gene. The CDR3 is 17 residues long. The V gene's germline CDR1 is ENHRY and CDR2 SYGVKD.